Listed below are T cell receptor beta chains from one sample, sequenced in a study of T cells after yellow fever vaccination. TCRdb called the 5' RACE reads again in MiXCR, with one record for every CDR3 protein. The data show over 150,000 distinct CDR3 sequences, under 7.5% seen once. The specimen comprised CD4+ T cells sorted from PBMCs, sampled 5 to 6 days after the first yellow fever vaccination. Receptors were obtained from a man between 18 and 29 years old who received the YFV17D yellow fever vaccine. Both conserved end residues are part of each CDR3. Fields, in order: clone size, V gene, D gene, J gene, CDR3 DNA, CDR3 protein. The D gene is left open where the match is weak. Not all rows give a size; the values are once, few, many and, for expanded clones, a class.

>many|TRBV7-2|TRBD2|TRBJ2-3
TGTGCTAGCAGCCCGGGACTAGCGGGGGGGGCAGATACGCAGTATTTT
CASSPGLAGGADTQYF
>many|TRBV7-9|TRBD1|TRBJ2-7
TGTGCCAGCTGCCAGGGGGCTGGCGACGAGCAGTACTTC
CASCQGAGDEQYF
>few|TRBV9|TRBD2|TRBJ2-3
TGTGCCAGCAGCCCCCCAGCGGGGGGGCAGATAGATACGCAGTATTTT
CASSPPAGGQIDTQYF
>few|TRBV5-6|.|TRBJ1-5
TGTGCCAGCAGCTTGTCAAGGACAGGCAATCAGCCCCAGCATTTT
CASSLSRTGNQPQHF
>.|TRBV7-2|.|TRBJ2-5
TGTGCCAGCAGGGTGGGCCTCTCGGAGACCCAGTACTTC
CASRVGLSETQYF
>few|TRBV9|TRBD1|TRBJ1-6
TGTGCCAGCAGCGTAGTAGACAGGGGAAATTCACCCCTCCACTTT
CASSVVDRGNSPLHF
>many|TRBV29-1|.|TRBJ1-2
TGCAGCGTTGATCGGGAAAACTATGGCTACACCTTC
CSVDRENYGYTF
>many|TRBV20-1|.|TRBJ2-3
TGCAGTGCTAGAGGGGGACCTTCGACGGATACGCAGTATTTT
CSARGGPSTDTQYF
>few|TRBV5-4|.|TRBJ2-5
TGTGCCAGCAGCTTGGAAGGCCAACTCAGGACCCAGTACTTC
CASSLEGQLRTQYF
>many|TRBV7-9|.|TRBJ1-2
TGTGCCAGCAACCTGAACTATGACAGAACTGGCTACACCTTC
CASNLNYDRTGYTF
>many|TRBV11-2|.|TRBJ2-5
TGTGCCAGCAGCCTCCGGGATAGCTGGGAGACCCAGTACTTC
CASSLRDSWETQYF
>many|TRBV5-1|TRBD1|TRBJ2-5
TGCGCCAGCAGGACTATACCCGGGACAGCAAAAGAGACCCAGTACTTC
CASRTIPGTAKETQYF
>many|TRBV6-1|TRBD2|TRBJ2-1
TGTGCCAGCAGTATCCAGGCGGGGGATGAGCAGTTCTTC
CASSIQAGDEQFF
>few|TRBV6-5|.|TRBJ2-7
TGTGCCAGCGAAGGGTGGAGCTCCTACGAGCAGTACTTC
CASEGWSSYEQYF
>once|TRBV13|TRBD1|TRBJ1-3
TGTGCCAGCAGCCGCCGGGACAGCGCCTCTGGAAACGCCATATATTTT
CASSRRDSASGNAIYF
>many|TRBV18|TRBD1|TRBJ2-7
TGTGCCAGCTCCCCGGACAGGCGGTCCTACGAGCAGTACTTC
CASSPDRRSYEQYF
>many|TRBV20-1|.|TRBJ2-6
TGCAGTGCTAGTCCGGCAGGTAGCTCTGGGGCCAACGTCCTGACTTTC
CSASPAGSSGANVLTF
>many|TRBV10-2|.|TRBJ2-5
TGCGCCAGCACGGAGGGGGGAGAGACCCAGTACTTC
CASTEGGETQYF
>many|TRBV10-3|.|TRBJ1-2
TGTGCCATCAGTGAGCGGGAGGACTATGGCTACACCTTC
CAISEREDYGYTF
>many|TRBV20-1|.|TRBJ2-3
TGCAGTGCTAGGGGTCCCTTGGGCACAGATACGCAGTATTTT
CSARGPLGTDTQYF
>many|TRBV18|.|TRBJ2-3
TGTGCCAGCTCACCCGTGGACCTTTGGGATACGCAGTATTTT
CASSPVDLWDTQYF
>few|TRBV24-1|.|TRBJ1-5
TGTGCCACCGGGGGGGAATATAGCAATCAGCCCCAGCATTTT
CATGGEYSNQPQHF
>few|TRBV11-1|.|TRBJ2-2
TGTGCCAGCACCTCGGAAGTCCGTGGGGGCGACGGGGAGCTGTTTTTT
CASTSEVRGGDGELFF
>.|TRBV7-2|.|TRBJ2-4
TGTGCCAGCAGCTTAGCGACAGGAGGTAAAAACATTCAGTACTTC
CASSLATGGKNIQYF
>few|TRBV6-5|.|TRBJ1-1
TGTGCCAGCAGTTACTCGAAGGGGTGGTCGGCTTTCTTT
CASSYSKGWSAFF
>.|TRBV14|.|TRBJ2-3
TGTGCCAGCAGCCAACAATTCCATAGCGGACTCACAGATACGCAGTATTTT
CASSQQFHSGLTDTQYF
>few|TRBV12-2|.|TRBJ1-4
TGTGCAAGCGGCGCCGGGGCAAAACTGTTTTTT
CASGAGAKLFF
>few|TRBV4-1|.|TRBJ2-7
TGCGCCAGCAGCCATGTAGGACGGACCTACGAGCAGTACTTC
CASSHVGRTYEQYF